The 11 T cell receptor beta chains below were found in one sample sequenced in a study of T cell repertoires in ileal Crohn's disease. Here immunoSEQ multiplex PCR was the method, and the copy in TCRdb shows in-frame clones only, minus some. The sample includes 6,000 to 8,000 clones, under 85% of them seen just once. The source material was ileal tissue. The receptors here all came from an adult with Crohn's disease.

J is TRBJ2-1 and V is TRBV5-1, with D unresolved. The CDR3 covers 17 residues. The germline gives CDR1 SGHRS, CDR2 YFSETQ. V lost 2 bases and J lost 2, with 17 bases in between. The CDR3 sequence: CASSFTASSYTYNEQFF. For the CDR3, the DNA is TGCGCCAGCAGCTTCACCGCATCGAGCTATACCTACAATGAGCAGTTCTTC.

The rearrangement links TRBV5-5 to TRBJ1-2, with 7 bases identical to TRBD1. The CDR3 is 13 amino acids. The germline V gene has CDR1 SGHKS and CDR2 YYEKEE (reference sequence). Germline trimming cut 0 bases from V and 5 bases from J; bases unmatched to any gene: 1. CDR3 bases: TGTGCCAGCAGCTTGGAACAGGGGTATGGCTACACCTTC. This translates into CASSLEQGYGYTF.

This chain links TRBV5-8 with TRBJ2-3, with no clear D. The CDR3 is 15 residues long. Germline V lookup: CDR1 SGHTS, CDR2 YDEGEE. V lost 0 bases, J lost 2 bases, and 10 bases lay in between. This chain's CDR3 is CASSLAQILTDTQYF. As DNA, the CDR3 is TGTGCCAGCAGCTTGGCACAGATCCTCACAGATACGCAGTATTTT.

The rearrangement links TRBV9 to TRBJ1-2; 9 bases match TRBD1. CDR3 size: 12 residues. Germline V gene data show CDR1 as SGDLS and CDR2 as YYNGEE. J lost 4 bases, V lost 8 bases, and 3 bases had no gene match. CDR3 residues: CASQGQGYGYTF. CDR3 nucleotides: TGTGCCAGTCAGGGACAGGGCTATGGCTACACCTTC. The complete variable domain, with remaining parts taken from reference TRBV9 and TRBJ1-2, reads DSGVTQTPKHLITATGQRVTLRCSPRSGDLSVYWYQQSLDQGLQFLIQYYNGEERAKGNILERFSAQQFPDLHSELNLSSLELGDSALYFCASQGQGYGYTFGSGTRLTVV.

The genes are TRBV19 and TRBJ2-3, with TRBD2 identical over 10 bases. Germline assignment: CDR1 LNHDA and CDR2 SQIVND (reference sequence). The CDR3 extends over 16 amino acids. The ends lost 10 bases at V and 0 bases at J; junction bases unmatched: 10. CDR3 amino acids: CATALSGGSSTDTQYF. CDR3 in DNA: TGTGCCACCGCCCTTAGCGGGGGGTCTAGCACAGATACGCAGTATTTT.

This clone was found a few times. This rearrangement joins TRBV5-4 to TRBJ2-7, with a weak D call TRBD1 (5 bases). Germline-derived CDR1 and CDR2 are SGHNT and YYREEE (reference sequence). Trimming took 1 base from V and 2 from J, leaving 7 bases between them. The CDR3 spans 13 residues. The CDR3 loop reads CASSLKGTYEQYF. CDR3 nucleotides: TGTGCCAGCAGCTTGAAGGGGACCTACGAGCAGTACTTC. The whole variable domain, filled in from reference TRBV5-4 and TRBJ2-7, reads ETGVTQSPTHLIKTRGQQVTLRCSSQSGHNTVSWYQQALGQGPQFIFQYYREEENGRGNFPPRFSGLQFPNYSSELNVNALELDDSALYLCASSLKGTYEQYFGPGTRLTVT.

The chain links TRBV28 to TRBJ2-7; TRBD2 aligns across 8 bases. Germline V gene data show CDR1 as MDHEN and CDR2 as SYDVKM. The CDR3 extends over 14 amino acids. After removal of 4 bases from V and 5 bases from J, the junction contained 7 bases not matched to a gene. CDR3: CASSSGTRLNEQYF. CDR3 nucleotides: TGTGCCAGCAGTTCCGGGACTAGGCTAAACGAGCAGTACTTC.

The chain joins TRBV28 to TRBJ2-1; 7 nucleotides line up with TRBD2. CDR1 MDHEN and CDR2 SYDVKM come from the germline V gene. The CDR3 sequence is 17 residues long. V dropped 5 bases and J dropped 4; count of bases not matched to a gene: 14. CDR3 sequence reads: CASSPVGGRSGYNEQFF. DNA for the CDR3: TGTGCCAGCAGTCCCGTGGGGGGGAGGAGTGGGTACAATGAGCAGTTCTTC.

The chain links TRBV19 to TRBJ1-3; D is undetermined. V was cut by 3 bases and J by 5 bases, with 14 bases left in between. The CDR3 extends over 15 amino acids. Germline CDR1 and CDR2: LNHDA and SQIVND (reference sequence). The CDR3 spells CASSIGTDDRNTIYF. In nucleotides, the CDR3 is TGTGCCAGTAGTATTGGTACAGATGATAGAAACACCATATATTTT. Based on the CDR3 plus reference TRBV19 and TRBJ1-3, the full variable domain is DGGITQSPKYLFRKEGQNVTLSCEQNLNHDAMYWYRQDPGQGLRLIYYSQIVNDFQKGDIAEGYSVSREKKESFPLTVTSAQKNPTAFYLCASSIGTDDRNTIYFGEGSWLTVV.

V and J are TRBV9 and TRBJ2-1, with a tentative D call TRBD2 (6 bases). The ends were cut back, 4 bases at V and 13 bases at J, with 18 bases in the middle. Germline V gene sequence: CDR1 SGDLS, CDR2 YYNGEE. This CDR3 is 13 amino acids long. DNA for the CDR3: TGTGCCAGCAGCTCGCCCCCGGGACTTCGCCAGTTCTTC. Protein product: CASSSPPGLRQFF.

The J gene is TRBJ2-7, the V gene TRBV27, with 10 bases aligning to TRBD2. The CDR3 has 15 amino acids. V was pared by 4 bases and J by 1 base, with 4 bases of the junction left unmatched. Germline CDR1 reads MNHEY; CDR2 reads SMNVEV (reference sequence). CDR3 amino acids: CASSSLAGVSYEQYF. The CDR3 coding sequence is TGTGCCAGCAGTTCGCTAGCGGGAGTATCCTACGAGCAGTACTTC.